The entry below describes one T cell receptor beta chain. Its antigen is currently unknown. This entry is derived from a study of cytomegalovirus exposure and HLA in healthy donors. Background on the study: Early released data had about 85 million unique TCRs, all coming from HLA-typed donors.

General study points: It was 150 or so TCR beta chains that were listed as cytomegalovirus-associated. A later analysis linked a missense DCLRE1C variant to TCR beta V- and J-gene trimming. Later analysis found that TCR beta chains associated with HLA were more clonally expanded than other, equally common chains.

Primers included in the PCR were 60 Vbeta and 13 Jbeta primers. Repertoires were generated with immunoSEQ multiplex PCR, while TCRdb's copy carries only in-frame clones and drops some. The table has about 80,000 clones, around three quarters seen once. The CDR3 runs to 17 residues. V was shortened by 1 base and J by 4 bases, with 19 bases between the two germline ends. Germline lookup yields CDR1 MGHRA and CDR2 YSYEKL. The sample consisted of PBMCs. The receptor's source is a man in his thirties or forties in good health and CMV-seronegative. The genes are TRBV4-1 and TRBJ1-2; D remains ambiguous. CDR3 in DNA: TGCGCCAGCAGCCAAGGGGCCACTCAGGCGCAGATCTATGGCTACACCTTC. The encoded protein is CASSQGATQAQIYGYTF.